A single sample is the source of the 18 T cell receptor beta chains below, sequenced in a study of post-analysis software for immune sequencing data. Antigens for these TCRs are unknown. General study results and limits: About 5 TRBV segments were more frequent in patients than controls; TRBV5-6, TRBV5-1 and TRBV20-1 belonged to this group.

TCR beta cDNA libraries included unique molecular identifiers. TCRdb redid the calling of the PCR reads with MiXCR, one entry per CDR3 protein. The sample lists 350,000 to 450,000 distinct CDR3 sequences, less than 40% occurring once. The sequencing input was blood. The source of these receptors is a girl between 10 and 17 years old with multiple sclerosis.

The chain recombines TRBV12-3 or TRBV12-4 with TRBJ2-3, with 7 bases identical to TRBD2. The CDR3 extends over 15 amino acids. The V segment lost 7 bases and the J segment 3 bases; nucleotides outside the gene matches: 10. The CDR3 region has the DNA TGTGCCAGCAACCAAGGGCCGCGGGGGACAGATACGCAGTATTTT. Translating it yields CASNQGPRGTDTQYF.

This chain links TRBV4-3 with TRBJ1-1; maybe TRBD1 (6 bases). V shed 3 bases and J shed 4 bases, with 12 bases lying between them. Germline V gene sequence: CDR1 LGHNA, CDR2 YSLEER. This CDR3 has 14 amino acids. The CDR3 DNA sequence: TGCGCCAGCAGCCAGCTACAGGGCTTCACTGAAGCTTTCTTT. Protein sequence: CASSQLQGFTEAFF.

The table lists this clonotype with a few counts. The chain carries TRBV13 and TRBJ1-2; D is undetermined. This CDR3 comprises 13 residues. V lost 4 bases, J lost 3 bases, and 9 bases lay in between. Germline V lookup: CDR1 PRHDT, CDR2 FYEKMQ (reference sequence). CDR3: CASSSRSHYGYTF. CDR3 sequence (DNA): TGTGCCAGCAGCTCCCGTTCCCACTATGGCTACACCTTC.

This chain joins TRBV5-1 and TRBJ2-5, with D possibly being TRBD1 (5 bases). The V end was cut by 0 bases, the J end by 10 bases, with 22 bases between. The CDR3 runs to 16 residues. The germline CDR1 and CDR2 sequences are SGHRS and YFSETQ. DNA of the CDR3: TGCGCCAGCAGCTTGGCGGGTTCGACAATAGAAGGGGTCCAGTACTTC. As protein: CASSLAGSTIEGVQYF.

There are a few counts of this clonotype. The chain is built from TRBV2 and TRBJ2-7, with TRBD1 matching over 8 bases. Germline-derived CDR1 and CDR2 are SNHLY and FYNNEI. Trimming cost V 8 bases and J 2 bases; bases outside gene matches: 5. This CDR3 is built from 13 residues. In DNA form, the CDR3 reads TGTGCCAGCGTGGACAGGGCGGCCTACGAGCAGTACTTC. Its translation: CASVDRAAYEQYF. The full variable domain, in which reference TRBV2 and TRBJ2-7 provide the parts outside the CDR3, is EPEVTQTPSHQVTQMGQEVILRCVPISNHLYFYWYRQILGQKVEFLVSFYNNEISEKSEIFDDQFSVERPDGSNFTLKIRSTKLEDSAMYFCASVDRAAYEQYFGPGTRLTVT.

This clonotype showed up just a few times. The J gene is TRBJ2-1, the V gene TRBV6-6, with D perhaps assigned TRBD1 or TRBD2 (5 bases each). Trimming left V 5 bases short and J 10 bases short, with 12 bases between. The CDR3 contains 12 residues. Germline assignment: CDR1 MNHNY and CDR2 SVGAGI (reference sequence). The CDR3 coding sequence is TGTGCCAGCAGTACGGGGCCGGACGAGCAGTTCTTC. Its protein is CASSTGPDEQFF.

This clonotype was detected a few times. The chain links TRBV20-1 to TRBJ2-5, with 14 bases lining up with TRBD2. The ends lost 5 bases at V and 2 bases at J; junction bases unmatched: 4. Germline lookup yields CDR1 DFQATT and CDR2 SNEGSKA (reference sequence). This CDR3 region has 15 residues. CDR3 DNA: TGCAGTGCTCGCCGACTAGCGGGGGGGCAAGAGACCCAGTACTTC. It encodes CSARRLAGGQETQYF.

This chain uses TRBV27 with TRBJ2-7, with D hard to call. Germline V CDR1 and CDR2: MNHEY, SMNVEV (reference sequence). V was cut by 0 bases and J by 8 bases, with 14 bases left in between. The CDR3 consists of 14 residues. The CDR3 DNA reads TGTGCCAGCAGTTTATCGAGCACACATTACAAGCAGTACTTC. Its protein is CASSLSSTHYKQYF.

The V and J genes are TRBV12-3 or TRBV12-4 and TRBJ2-7; D perhaps matches TRBD2 (5 bases). The CDR3 has 14 residues. Deletions cut 6 bases from V and 5 bases from J, with 17 bases between. The DNA for the CDR3 is TGTGCCAGCAGCCCGGGGTGGGCCCACCACGAGCAGTACTTC. Translating gives CASSPGWAHHEQYF.

The V and J genes are TRBV29-1 and TRBJ2-2; unclear D gene. V lost 4 bases and J 1 base, leaving 10 bases between the germline ends. The germline V gene encodes CDR1 SQVTM and CDR2 ANQGSEA. The CDR3 runs 14 residues. CDR3 sequence (DNA): TGCAGCGTTGCAAAAGGACGGAACACCGGGGAGCTGTTTTTT. Its protein is CSVAKGRNTGELFF.

A few counts support this clonotype. The V call is TRBV20-1, the J call TRBJ2-1, with D possibly matching TRBD1 (6 bases). Germline V lookup: CDR1 DFQATT, CDR2 SNEGSKA (reference sequence). The CDR3 is 14 residues long. V shed 0 bases and J shed 9 bases, with 15 bases lying between them. The CDR3 spells CSAREDPQGGEQFF. CDR3 in DNA: TGCAGTGCTAGAGAGGACCCCCAAGGGGGTGAGCAGTTCTTC.

This clonotype was observed a single time. CDR3 residues: CASGAGSGNTIYF. CDR3 nucleotide sequence: TGTGCCAGCGGGGCGGGGTCTGGAAACACCATATATTTT. The chain couples TRBV12-3 or TRBV12-4 to TRBJ1-3, with D maybe TRBD1 (5 bases). The CDR3 sequence is 13 residues long. V was pared by 8 bases and J by 1 base, with 9 bases between.

The chain recombines TRBV4-2 with TRBJ2-7; 9 bases map to TRBD2. The CDR3 length is 16 residues. The V gene end was trimmed by 1 base and the J gene end by 3 bases; junction bases not matched to a gene: 7. The germline gives CDR1 LGHNA, CDR2 YNFKEQ. CDR3 sequence: CASSQVASGDLYEQYF. DNA for the CDR3: TGTGCCAGCAGCCAAGTGGCTAGCGGGGATCTCTACGAGCAGTACTTC.

This clonotype was observed a few times. V is TRBV6-5 and J is TRBJ1-1, with unresolved D. There are 14 residues in the CDR3. V was shortened by 1 base and J by 2 bases, with 8 bases between the two germline ends. Germline V gene sequence: CDR1 MNHEY, CDR2 SVGAGI. The CDR3 DNA sequence: TGTGCCAGCAGTTACTGGTCTGCTAACACTGAAGCTTTCTTT. Protein: CASSYWSANTEAFF.

This sequence joins TRBV7-2 and TRBJ2-7; 13 positions match TRBD2. CDR3 length: 18 residues. Germline CDR1 reads SGHTA; CDR2 reads FQGNSA. The V gene end was trimmed by 3 bases and the J gene end by 1 base; junction bases not matched to a gene: 9. CDR3 loop: CASSFRLAGGKRSYEQYF. The CDR3 DNA follows: TGTGCCAGCAGCTTCCGACTAGCGGGGGGTAAACGTTCCTACGAGCAGTACTTC.

This clonotype was seen only a few times. The gene calls are TRBV28 and TRBJ2-1, with D maybe TRBD2 (6 bases). Germline V gene data show CDR1 as MDHEN and CDR2 as SYDVKM. The V and J ends lost 6 bases and 12 bases respectively, with 15 bases between them. The CDR3 consists of 12 residues. CDR3 loop: CASSFILARQFF. CDR3 nucleotide sequence: TGTGCCAGCAGCTTCATACTAGCTAGGCAGTTCTTC.

There are a few counts of this clonotype. The V gene is TRBV15, the J gene TRBJ2-6; D is undetermined. V was clipped by 7 bases and J by 0 bases, with 13 bases between them. The CDR3 is 16 amino acids. CDR1 is LNHNV and CDR2 is YYDKDF in the germline V gene (reference sequence). Here the CDR3 reads CATINLPRSGANVLTF. CDR3 nucleotides: TGTGCCACCATCAACCTTCCCCGCTCTGGGGCCAACGTCCTGACTTTC.

As for this clonotype: Germline and junction disagree at one end, which may indicate a read error. V usage is TRBV7-8 and J usage is TRBJ2-5, with D perhaps matching TRBD2 (7 bases). Germline CDR1 reads SGHVS; CDR2 reads FQNEAQ. The CDR3 consists of 14 residues. The DNA of the CDR3 is TGTGCCAGCAACTTAGAGGGGGAGGGTGAGACCCAGTACTTC. It yields the protein CASNLEGEGETQYF.